The count of the clone carrying this T cell receptor beta chain is one. Enrollees, about 18 to 89 years old, lived in 24 US areas. Which cohort a participant joined came from the clinical history participants gave. Either two negative PCRs, clearance, or symptom resolution qualified Cohort 3 donors as recovered. The data were taken from a study of blood T cell repertoires in COVID-19. This CDR3 has 18 amino acids. The V end was cut by 5 bases, the J end by 3 bases, with 20 bases between. Per germline, CDR1 SGHTA and CDR2 FQGTGA. Sequencing was performed with immunoSEQ multiplex PCR; in TCRdb, only in-frame clones are kept and a portion is missing. This table has about 250,000 clones, about 85% appearing once.

The V gene is TRBV7-3, the J gene TRBJ2-6; a weak D match, TRBD1 (7 bases). Sample: PBMCs or T cells enriched from blood (not recorded which). This TCR came from a woman aged 50 to 60 who had recovered from COVID-19. Written as DNA, the CDR3 is TGTGCCAGCAGCCTTGCGGGACAGTCGGTCGGTGGGGCCAACGTCCTGACTTTC. Protein sequence: CASSLAGQSVGGANVLTF.